This T cell receptor beta chain was sequenced for a study of cytomegalovirus exposure and HLA in healthy donors. Notes on the study in general: Confirmation in vitro established that a few CMV-associated chains were specific for CMV antigens.

The sample holds one count of this clone. Antigen specificity is unknown. The PCR used 60 Vbeta and 13 Jbeta primers. Profiled with immunoSEQ multiplex PCR; TCRdb holds only in-frame clones, not every one. The sample lists some 150,000 clones; about two thirds were seen once. CDR1 and CDR2 (germline): SGHRS, YFSETQ. CDR3 length: 14 amino acids. Trimming took 1 base from V and 0 from J, leaving 7 bases between them. The sequence was obtained from a human donor in good health. Material: PBMCs. J is TRBJ2-5 and V is TRBV5-1; possible D gene TRBD2, 5 bases. CDR3 sequence reads: CASSLSGNQETQYF. In DNA form, the CDR3 reads TGCGCCAGCAGCTTGTCGGGGAACCAAGAGACCCAGTACTTC.